The 2 T cell receptor beta chains below all came from one sample that was sequenced in a study of cytotoxic CD8 clonotypes in ibrutinib-treated CLL. The method was immunoSEQ multiplex PCR; TCRdb's version includes in-frame clones alone and lacks a portion of them. The repertoire consists of 150,000 to 250,000 clones, with around 72% occurring once and the leading ten covering over 10%. This specimen consisted of PBMCs, obtained after 24 months of ibrutinib treatment. Receptors were obtained from a human donor with chronic lymphocytic leukemia.

This rearrangement joins TRBV7-2 to TRBJ2-1, with D hard to call. The CDR3 has 15 amino acids. Trimming stripped 0 bases from V and 8 bases from J, with 14 bases between. Germline CDR1 reads SGHTA; CDR2 reads FQGNSA. The CDR3 spells CASSLAHSGVHEQFF. In DNA, the CDR3 is TGTGCCAGCAGCTTAGCGCATTCTGGGGTCCATGAGCAGTTCTTC.

The V and J genes are TRBV2 and TRBJ2-3; no firm D call. The CDR3 is made up of 11 amino acids. The germline V and J ends were trimmed by 3 bases and 4 bases, with 2 bases remaining between them. Per germline, CDR1 SNHLY and CDR2 FYNNEI. CDR3 sequence: CASSEADTQYF. For the CDR3, the DNA is TGTGCCAGCAGTGAGGCAGATACGCAGTATTTT.